Listed below are T cell receptor beta chains from one sample, sequenced in a study of identical twins. TCRdb called the 5' RACE reads again in MiXCR, with one record for every CDR3 protein. The data hold approximately 230,000 distinct CDR3 sequences, with 6.5% observed a single time. The sample was also linked to a second study, of T cells expressing NK-cell markers.

What was sequenced was CD8+ T cells sorted from blood. The receptor source for this set is a woman aged 18-30 years in good health. CDR3s include the opening cysteine and the closing phenylalanine or tryptophan. Fields, in order: clone size, V gene, J gene, D gene, CDR3 protein, CDR3 DNA. A D gene is named only where the DNA matches it firmly. Clone size is stated in some rows and not others, as once, few, many or a class when expanded.

>-|TRBV12-3/TRBV12-4|TRBJ1-1|TRBD1
CASSRPDREVEAFF
TGTGCCAGCAGTCGCCCGGACAGGGAAGTTGAAGCTTTCTTT
>many|TRBV20-1|TRBJ2-1|TRBD2
CSAQSSGRASIYNEQFF
TGCAGTGCCCAATCTAGCGGGAGGGCCTCGATATACAATGAGCAGTTCTTC
>-|TRBV7-8|TRBJ2-7|TRBD1
CASSYYEGATYEQYF
TGTGCCAGCAGCTATTATGAGGGGGCGACGTACGAGCAGTACTTC
>few|TRBV13|TRBJ1-1|-
CASSLAGGRTEAFF
TGTGCCAGCAGCTTGGCCGGGGGAAGGACTGAAGCTTTCTTT
>few|TRBV10-3|TRBJ2-3|TRBD1
CAISDWDRATTDTQYF
TGTGCCATCAGTGACTGGGACAGGGCAACCACAGATACGCAGTATTTT
>many|TRBV7-9|TRBJ2-1|TRBD2
CASSEAGQYNEQFF
TGTGCCAGCAGTGAAGCGGGGCAATACAATGAGCAGTTCTTC
>-|TRBV11-3|TRBJ2-4|TRBD1
CASSPGQLAKNIQYF
TGTGCCAGCAGCCCGGGACAGTTAGCCAAAAACATTCAGTACTTC
>few|TRBV5-5|TRBJ1-1|TRBD1
CASSLTLSGQGWGTEAFF
TGTGCCAGCAGCTTGACTTTATCGGGACAGGGATGGGGCACTGAAGCTTTCTTT
>few|TRBV7-8|TRBJ2-2|-
CASSRTPGVNTGELFF
TGTGCCAGCAGCCGGACTCCCGGAGTGAACACCGGGGAGCTGTTTTTT
>many|TRBV9|TRBJ2-3|-
CASSEYDDSGSTDTQYF
TGTGCCAGCAGTGAATATGACGATAGCGGCAGCACAGATACGCAGTATTTT
>few|TRBV7-2|TRBJ1-1|-
CASSPTAEAFF
TGTGCCAGCAGCCCGACGGCTGAAGCTTTCTTT
>few|TRBV10-3|TRBJ1-1|-
CAISESTGTEAFF
TGTGCCATCAGTGAGTCGACGGGGACTGAAGCTTTCTTT
>-|TRBV12-3/TRBV12-4|TRBJ1-1|-
CASSPRGVLDTEAFF
TGTGCCAGCAGCCCAAGGGGGGTTTTGGACACTGAAGCTTTCTTT
>few|TRBV11-3|TRBJ2-1|TRBD2
CASSLRTSGMNEQFF
TGTGCCAGCAGCTTAAGGACTAGCGGGATGAATGAGCAGTTCTTC
>few|TRBV5-1|TRBJ2-7|TRBD1
CASSVGTGAYEQYF
TGCGCCAGCAGTGTCGGGACAGGGGCCTACGAGCAGTACTTC
>-|TRBV27|TRBJ2-1|-
CASSFGPLQFF
TGTGCCAGCAGTTTTGGACCCCTGCAGTTCTTC
>-|TRBV6-2/TRBV6-3|TRBJ2-1|TRBD1
CASSKRTGFHNEQFF
TGTGCCAGCAGTAAAAGGACAGGGTTTCACAATGAGCAGTTCTTC
>-|TRBV27|TRBJ2-1|-
CASSLSPESGLDDEQFF
TGTGCCAGCAGTTTATCCCCGGAGAGCGGCCTGGATGATGAGCAGTTCTTC
>-|TRBV9|TRBJ2-3|-
CASSPGFSSTDTQYF
TGTGCCAGCAGCCCGGGTTTTTCTAGCACAGATACGCAGTATTTT
>many|TRBV14|TRBJ2-1|TRBD2
CASSHTGLAGISSYNEQFF
TGTGCCAGCAGCCACACGGGACTAGCGGGTATTAGCTCCTACAATGAGCAGTTCTTC
>-|TRBV20-1|TRBJ1-2|TRBD1
CSARWTGTNYGYTF
TGCAGTGCTAGATGGACAGGGACTAACTATGGCTACACCTTC
>few|TRBV27|TRBJ2-3|-
CATSGPDTQYF
TGTGCCACCTCGGGGCCAGATACGCAGTATTTT
>many|TRBV20-1|TRBJ1-1|-
CSARVSRGTEAFF
TGCAGTGCTAGAGTATCCCGCGGAACTGAAGCTTTCTTT
>-|TRBV5-6|TRBJ1-2|-
CARSPGHFGGYTF
TGTGCCAGGAGCCCCGGGCACTTTGGAGGCTACACCTTC
>few|TRBV20-1|TRBJ2-7|TRBD2
CSALGREGRNEQYF
TGCAGTGCCCTGGGGCGGGAGGGCCGCAACGAGCAGTACTTC